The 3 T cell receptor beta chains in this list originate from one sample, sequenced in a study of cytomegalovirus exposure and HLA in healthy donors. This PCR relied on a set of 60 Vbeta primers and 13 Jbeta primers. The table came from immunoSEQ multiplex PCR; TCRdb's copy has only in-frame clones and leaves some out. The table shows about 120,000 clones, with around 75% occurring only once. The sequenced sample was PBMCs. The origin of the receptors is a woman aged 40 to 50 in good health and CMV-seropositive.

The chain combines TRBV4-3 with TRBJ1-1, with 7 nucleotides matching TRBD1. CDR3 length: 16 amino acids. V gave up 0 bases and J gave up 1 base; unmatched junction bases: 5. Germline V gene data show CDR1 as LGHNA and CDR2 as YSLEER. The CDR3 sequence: CASSQDRGPENTEAFF. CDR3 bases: TGCGCCAGCAGCCAAGATAGGGGGCCGGAGAACACTGAAGCTTTCTTT.

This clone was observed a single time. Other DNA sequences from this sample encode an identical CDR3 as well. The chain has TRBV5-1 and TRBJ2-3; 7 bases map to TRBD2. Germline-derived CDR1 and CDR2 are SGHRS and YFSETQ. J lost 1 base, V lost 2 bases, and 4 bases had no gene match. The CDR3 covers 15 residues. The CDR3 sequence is CASSFLAGGTDTQYF. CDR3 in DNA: TGCGCCAGCAGCTTCCTTGCGGGAGGCACAGATACGCAGTATTTT. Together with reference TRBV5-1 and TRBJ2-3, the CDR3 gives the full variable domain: KAGVTQTPRYLIKTRGQQVTLSCSPISGHRSVSWYQQTPGQGLQFLFEYFSETQRNKGNFPGRFSGRQFSNSRSEMNVSTLELGDSALYLCASSFLAGGTDTQYFGPGTRLTVL.

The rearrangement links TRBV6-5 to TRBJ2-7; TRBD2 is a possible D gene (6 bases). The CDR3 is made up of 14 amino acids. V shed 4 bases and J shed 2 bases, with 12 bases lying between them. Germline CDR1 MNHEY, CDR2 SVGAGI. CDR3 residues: CASSFRDSTYEQYF. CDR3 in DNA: TGTGCCAGCAGTTTCCGGGACTCCACCTACGAGCAGTACTTC.